The 13 T cell receptor beta chains below were found in one sample sequenced in a study of radiation and T cells in renal cell carcinoma. Clones were read by immunoSEQ multiplex PCR, and TCRdb kept only the in-frame ones, dropping some. Of about 150,000 clones in the sample, 88% are singletons; the top ten hold around 4%. The time point was: baseline pretreatment blood. The treatment denotes: 15 Gy SBRT to primary tumor, nephrectomy 4 weeks later. The sequencing here drew on blood, taken from a patient whose treatment included radiotherapy and nephrectomy. These receptors originate from a woman in her 70s with renal cell carcinoma.

This chain connects TRBV9 to TRBJ2-5; TRBD2 agrees at 11 bases. Germline assignment: CDR1 SGDLS and CDR2 YYNGEE. V gave up 2 bases and J gave up 1 base; unmatched junction bases: 1. The length of the CDR3 is 15 residues. CDR3 region: CASSVTSGAQETQYF. CDR3 nucleotides: TGTGCCAGCAGCGTGACTAGCGGGGCCCAAGAGACCCAGTACTTC.

The CDR3 DNA is TGTGCCAGCTCAATAACTAGCGGGGGGACCATCAACACCGGGGAGCTGTTTTTT. It codes for CASSITSGGTINTGELFF. V and J are TRBV18 and TRBJ2-2; 12 bases map to TRBD2. The germline V gene encodes CDR1 KGHSH and CDR2 LQKENI. V was clipped by 5 bases and J by 2 bases; unmatched bases: 9. The CDR3 spans 18 residues.

The CDR3 nucleotides are TGTGCCAGCAGCCGCCCGACGGGGGACGGCTACACCTTC. The encoded protein is CASSRPTGDGYTF. This sequence joins TRBV7-9 and TRBJ1-2; possible D gene TRBD1, 5 bases. The CDR3 totals 13 residues. V gave up 5 bases and J gave up 8 bases, with 15 bases separating them. Germline values: CDR1 SEHNR, CDR2 FQNEAQ (reference sequence).

V gene TRBV29-1 combines with J gene TRBJ2-7; 8 bases match TRBD1. CDR3 size: 13 residues. The junction had 3 bases not matched to a gene; V was cut back by 2 bases and J by 3 bases. Germline V gives CDR1 SQVTM, CDR2 ANQGSEA. CDR3 sequence: CSVELGTGYEQYF. The CDR3 DNA sequence: TGCAGCGTTGAATTAGGGACAGGCTACGAGCAGTACTTC.

The chain joins TRBV9 to TRBJ2-3, with TRBD2 matching over 15 bases. V lost 3 bases, J lost 5 bases, and 4 bases stayed unmatched. The CDR3 loop spans 16 amino acids. Germline V gives CDR1 SGDLS, CDR2 YYNGEE. The DNA of the CDR3 is TGTGCCAGCAGCGGGACTAGCGGGGGGGCCGTAGATACGCAGTATTTT. This translates into CASSGTSGGAVDTQYF.

The genes are TRBV7-9 and TRBJ1-2, with 8 bases lining up with TRBD1. Trimming cost V 7 bases and J 5 bases; bases outside gene matches: 9. Germline CDR1 is SEHNR and CDR2 is FQNEAQ (reference sequence). This CDR3 is 14 amino acids long. CDR3 in DNA: TGTGCCAGCACCCCGGACAGGGAGAAATATGGCTACACCTTC. Residues: CASTPDREKYGYTF.

The V and J genes are TRBV19 and TRBJ1-1; TRBD1 agrees at 10 bases. The junction had 2 bases not matched to a gene; V was cut back by 3 bases and J by 1 base. The CDR3 is 15 amino acids. Germline V CDR1 and CDR2: LNHDA, SQIVND (reference sequence). CDR3 nucleotides: TGTGCCAGTAGTATGAGGACAGGGGGGAACACTGAAGCTTTCTTT. Translated, it gives CASSMRTGGNTEAFF.

For the CDR3, the DNA is TGTGCCAGCAGCTCCTCCCATTTGAACACTGAAGCTTTCTTT. This translates into CASSSSHLNTEAFF. The gene calls are TRBV7-9 and TRBJ1-1; D uncertain. Looked up from germline, CDR1 is SEHNR and CDR2 is FQNEAQ (reference sequence). This CDR3 comprises 14 residues. The germline V and J ends were trimmed by 4 bases and 0 bases, with 9 bases remaining between them.

As regards this clone: Different DNA sequences within this sample yield the same CDR3. The rearrangement links TRBV5-1 to TRBJ1-2; 7 bases agree with TRBD1. The CDR3 is made up of 14 amino acids. Germline CDR1 reads SGHRS; CDR2 reads YFSETQ. V shed 0 bases and J 4 bases; nucleotides not matched to a gene: 3. The CDR3 is CASSLGQGGYGYTF. CDR3 nucleotide sequence: TGCGCCAGCAGCTTGGGGCAGGGGGGCTATGGCTACACCTTC.

This clone was counted once. The chain links TRBV29-1 to TRBJ2-5; TRBD1 is a possible D gene (5 bases). The CDR3 spans 13 residues. V lost 5 bases, J lost 5 bases, and 15 bases lay in between. The germline CDR1 and CDR2 sequences are SQVTM and ANQGSEA. CDR3 sequence (DNA): TGCAGCGTTTTCCCCTCGGCAGGGGAGACCCAGTACTTC. The encoded protein is CSVFPSAGETQYF.

This sequence joins TRBV19 and TRBJ1-6; maybe TRBD1 (6 bases). The V gene lost 7 bases and the J gene lost 7 bases, with 11 bases spanning the gap. Germline V gives CDR1 LNHDA, CDR2 SQIVND (reference sequence). The CDR3 totals 13 residues. CDR3 coding DNA: TGTGCCAGTAACACAGGGTGGAATTCACCCCTCCACTTT. It translates to CASNTGWNSPLHF.

The chain couples TRBV5-4 to TRBJ2-5, with TRBD2 identical over 15 bases. The CDR3 has 16 residues. Germline V gives CDR1 SGHNT, CDR2 YYREEE (reference sequence). With 4 bases clipped from V and 3 bases from J, the junction kept 4 bases outside the gene matches. CDR3 in DNA: TGTGCCAGCAGCCCCGGGACTAGCGGGGGGAAAGAGACCCAGTACTTC. This translates into CASSPGTSGGKETQYF.

The chain combines TRBV7-3 with TRBJ2-1, with D tentatively TRBD1 or TRBD2 (6 bases each). The CDR3 loop spans 14 amino acids. The V end was cut by 5 bases, the J end by 8 bases, with 16 bases between. CDR1 and CDR2 from the germline V gene are SGHTA and FQGTGA. CDR3 coding DNA: TGTGCCAGCAGCCCGGGACAAGGACTATATGAGCAGTTCTTC. Translating gives CASSPGQGLYEQFF.